The 6 T cell receptor beta chains in this list originate from one sample, sequenced in a study of cytomegalovirus exposure and HLA in healthy donors. Primers for the PCR totalled 60 Vbeta and 13 Jbeta. Sequenced by immunoSEQ multiplex PCR; TCRdb stores in-frame clones only, minus some. This sample has approximately 160,000 clones, with roughly 80% found just once. The sequenced sample was PBMCs. These TCRs come from a human donor in good health.

For this clone: The sample contains more than one DNA sequence encoding this CDR3. This sequence joins TRBV5-4 and TRBJ2-3, with 8 bases identical to TRBD2. V was pared by 2 bases and J by 0 bases, with 2 bases of the junction left unmatched. The CDR3 is 15 residues long. CDR1 is SGHNT and CDR2 is YYREEE in the germline V gene (reference sequence). The CDR3 DNA reads TGTGCCAGCAGCTTACGGGGGGGTAGCACAGATACGCAGTATTTT. Translating it yields CASSLRGGSTDTQYF.

This chain links TRBV18 with TRBJ2-5, with 10 bases lining up with TRBD1. The J call may be wrong; the DNA end is better matched by TRBJ2-7. The germline V gene encodes CDR1 KGHSH and CDR2 LQKENI. This CDR3 has 17 amino acids. The CDR3 bases are TGTGCCAGCTCCCTCGGGATGGGACAGGGGTTCTCCTACGAGCAGTACTTC. This sequence encodes CASSLGMGQGFSYEQYF.

The chain is built from TRBV6-5 and TRBJ2-5; the match to TRBD2 covers 9 bases. The CDR3 is 14 amino acids. V was pared by 4 bases and J by 3 bases, with 3 bases of the junction left unmatched. The germline gives CDR1 MNHEY, CDR2 SVGAGI. In DNA, the CDR3 is TGTGCCAGCAGTTCCCTAGCGGGGAAAGAGACCCAGTACTTC. Translation gives CASSSLAGKETQYF.

This clone appeared a few times. The chain employs TRBV4-1 and TRBJ2-1; a possible D gene is TRBD2 (5 bases). Germline V lookup: CDR1 MGHRA, CDR2 YSYEKL. V lost 2 bases, J lost 9 bases, and 8 bases lay in between. There are 12 residues in the CDR3. This CDR3 reads CASSQTGSEQFF. The CDR3 nucleotides read TGCGCCAGCAGCCAAACTGGGAGTGAGCAGTTCTTC.

The V call is TRBV27, the J call TRBJ1-2, with 11 positions matching TRBD1. Germline CDR1 reads MNHEY; CDR2 reads SMNVEV (reference sequence). Trimming at V came to 4 bases and at J to 8 bases, leaving 15 bases not matched to a gene. This CDR3 has 17 amino acids. The CDR3 bases are TGTGCCAGCAGTTCCGGGCCCCGGGACAGGGGGTTTGGAGGCTACACCTTC. This codes for CASSSGPRDRGFGGYTF.

The gene calls are TRBV7-8 and TRBJ2-5; D ambiguous. The end of the DNA aligns better with TRBJ2-7, so the J call may be wrong. Germline V lookup: CDR1 SGHVS, CDR2 FQNEAQ. This CDR3 is 13 amino acids long. In nucleotides, the CDR3 is TGTGCCAGCAGCTCCAATACGCGCTACGAGCAGTACTTC. Translated: CASSSNTRYEQYF.